One and the same sample provided the 3 T cell receptor beta chains below, sequenced in a study of T cells in Graves' hyperthyroidism and ophthalmopathy. The CDR3 regions of TCR beta were amplified from RNA transcripts. HTBI primers drove first-round RT-PCR of the TCR CDR3. TCRdb fed the multiplex PCR reads into MiXCR, producing one record per CDR3 protein. Among under 550,000 distinct CDR3 sequences listed, less than 20% were seen once. The sequencing input was blood. These receptors were collected from a man aged 35 to 55 with Graves' ophthalmopathy.

The chain employs TRBV12-3 or TRBV12-4 and TRBJ2-5; D is perhaps TRBD1 (6 bases). The CDR3 is made up of 14 amino acids. The germline V and J ends were trimmed by 4 bases and 0 bases, with 9 bases remaining between them. The CDR3 sequence: CASSWGPNQETQYF. The CDR3, as DNA: TGTGCCAGCAGTTGGGGGCCGAACCAAGAGACCCAGTACTTC.

This clonotype has only a few counts. The chain carries TRBV29-1 and TRBJ2-7; 7 nucleotides line up with TRBD1. CDR1 and CDR2 (germline): SQVTM, ANQGSEA. The CDR3 has 13 residues. With 7 bases clipped from V and 2 bases from J, the junction kept 8 bases outside the gene matches. This CDR3 is CSAPRDRTYEQYF. CDR3 DNA sequence: TGCAGCGCCCCCCGGGACAGAACCTACGAGCAGTACTTC.

The chain couples TRBV15 to TRBJ1-1; 7 bases fit TRBD1. The J segment lost 1 base and the V segment lost 3 bases, leaving 5 bases of the junction unmatched. Germline V gene data show CDR1 as LNHNV and CDR2 as YYDKDF (reference sequence). CDR3 length: 15 residues. CDR3 in DNA: TGTGCCACCAGCAGCCTACAGGGGTGGAACACTGAAGCTTTCTTT. Translation gives CATSSLQGWNTEAFF.